This T cell receptor (beta chain) was captured in a study of T cell responses to AZD1222 COVID-19 vaccine. This CDR3 contains 13 residues. Germline CDR1 MNHEY, CDR2 SVGAGI. V lost 6 bases to trimming and J lost 6 bases, with 14 bases between them. A word on this clone: Its specificity is not known.

General study findings and limits: White British people made up most donors, females outnumbered males, and clonal diversity was possibly underestimated.

TCRdb keeps only in-frame clones here, not all; method: immunoSEQ multiplex PCR. The data contain around 150,000 clones, approximately 90% of them singletons. V is TRBV6-5 and J is TRBJ1-1, with D possibly being TRBD1 (5 bases). The sample consisted of peripheral blood, taken 28 days after the second AZD1222 dose. This TCR was recovered from an adult who received the AZD1222 COVID-19 vaccine. The CDR3 sequence: CASRLRGDPEAFF. For the CDR3, the DNA is TGTGCCAGCAGACTGCGGGGGGATCCTGAAGCTTTCTTT.